The present entry profiles one T cell receptor beta chain with its context. Its antigen is as yet unknown. Every participating donor gave one draw, a heparinised blood sample averaging around 120 mL. Sorted CD4+ subsets: naive, central memory, regulatory, stem cell-like memory (CD45RO/CCR7/CD25/CD127/CD95/CD27 panel). J lost 7 bases, V lost 6 bases, and 12 bases had no gene match. The CDR3 runs 15 residues. The germline V gene encodes CDR1 SNHLY and CDR2 FYNNEI. The sample comes from a study of beta chain features in type 1 diabetes. Study-wide context: Healthy donors, compared against patients, showed similar age, gender and cell yields.

The isolated RNA, all of it, was reverse transcribed, so expressed TCRB transcripts were what got sequenced. This table comes from immunoSEQ multiplex PCR, and its TCRdb copy is limited to in-frame clones, with some not included. The sample yields approximately 27,000 clones, about 45% seen once. Study results and caveats: TCRB CDR3s from Type 1 diabetes patients were moderately but significantly shorter in all four CD4+ subsets. With patients and controls alike, PCR might favor shorter templates to an equal degree.

The specimen was stem cell memory CD4+ T cells from blood. The genes are TRBV2 and TRBJ2-1; 7 nucleotides line up with TRBD1. The source of this sequence is a young man with type 1 diabetes. In DNA form, the CDR3 reads TGTGCCAGCAGCGTGGACAGGTTTGAGGGGAATGAGCAGTTCTTC. Translation: CASSVDRFEGNEQFF.